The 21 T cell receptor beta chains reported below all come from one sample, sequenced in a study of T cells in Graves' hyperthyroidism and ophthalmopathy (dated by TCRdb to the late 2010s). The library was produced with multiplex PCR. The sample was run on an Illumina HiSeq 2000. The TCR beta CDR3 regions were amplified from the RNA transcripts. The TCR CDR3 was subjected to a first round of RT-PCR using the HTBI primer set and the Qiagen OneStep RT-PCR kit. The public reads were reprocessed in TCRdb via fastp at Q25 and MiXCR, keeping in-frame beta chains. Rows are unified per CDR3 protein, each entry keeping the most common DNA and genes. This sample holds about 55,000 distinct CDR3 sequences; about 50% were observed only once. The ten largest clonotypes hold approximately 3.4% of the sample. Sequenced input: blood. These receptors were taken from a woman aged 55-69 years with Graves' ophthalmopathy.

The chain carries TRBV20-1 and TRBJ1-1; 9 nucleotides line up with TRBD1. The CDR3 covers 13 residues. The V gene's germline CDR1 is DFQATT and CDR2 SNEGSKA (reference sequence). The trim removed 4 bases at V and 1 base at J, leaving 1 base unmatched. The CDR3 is CSATGQGNTEAFF. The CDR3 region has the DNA TGCAGTGCTACGGGACAGGGGAACACTGAAGCTTTCTTT.

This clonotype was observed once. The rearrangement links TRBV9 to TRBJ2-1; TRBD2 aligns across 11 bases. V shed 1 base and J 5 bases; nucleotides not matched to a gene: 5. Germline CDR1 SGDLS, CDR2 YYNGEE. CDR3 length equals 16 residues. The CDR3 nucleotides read TGTGCCAGCAGCGTAAGGGGACTAGCGGCTGACAATGAGCAGTTCTTC. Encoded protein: CASSVRGLAADNEQFF.

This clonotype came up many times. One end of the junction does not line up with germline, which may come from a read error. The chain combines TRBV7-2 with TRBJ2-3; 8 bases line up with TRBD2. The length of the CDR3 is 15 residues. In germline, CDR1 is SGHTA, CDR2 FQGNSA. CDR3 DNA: TGTGCCAGCACCTTATCTAGCGGGTGGAGAGATACGCAGTATTTT. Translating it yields CASTLSSGWRDTQYF.

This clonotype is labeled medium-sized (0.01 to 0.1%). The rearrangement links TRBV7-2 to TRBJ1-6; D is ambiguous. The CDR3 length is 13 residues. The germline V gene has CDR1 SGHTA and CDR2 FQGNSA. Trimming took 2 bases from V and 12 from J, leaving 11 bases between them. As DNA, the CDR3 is TGTGCCAGCAGCTTAACCTCCCAGCAACCCCTCCACTTT. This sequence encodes CASSLTSQQPLHF.

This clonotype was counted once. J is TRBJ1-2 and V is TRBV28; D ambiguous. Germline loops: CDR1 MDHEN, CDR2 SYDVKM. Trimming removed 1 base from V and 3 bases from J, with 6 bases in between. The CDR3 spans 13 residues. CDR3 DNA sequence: TGTGCCAGCAGTTTATCCGAGGACTATGGCTACACCTTC. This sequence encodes CASSLSEDYGYTF.

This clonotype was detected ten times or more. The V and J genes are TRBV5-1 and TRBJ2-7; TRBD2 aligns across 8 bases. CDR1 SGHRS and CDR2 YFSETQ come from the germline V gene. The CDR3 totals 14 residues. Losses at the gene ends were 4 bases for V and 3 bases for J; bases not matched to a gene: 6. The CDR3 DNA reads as TGCGCCAGCAGCGCAACTAGCGGAGTCTACGAGCAGTACTTC. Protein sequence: CASSATSGVYEQYF.

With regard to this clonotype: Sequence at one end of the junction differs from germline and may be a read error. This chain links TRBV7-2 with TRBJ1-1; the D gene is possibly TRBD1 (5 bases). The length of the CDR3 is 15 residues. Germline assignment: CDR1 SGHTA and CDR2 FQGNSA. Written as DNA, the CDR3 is TGTGCCAGCAGCTTAGCCGTGGGACTGAACACGGAAGCTTTCTTT. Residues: CASSLAVGLNTEAFF.

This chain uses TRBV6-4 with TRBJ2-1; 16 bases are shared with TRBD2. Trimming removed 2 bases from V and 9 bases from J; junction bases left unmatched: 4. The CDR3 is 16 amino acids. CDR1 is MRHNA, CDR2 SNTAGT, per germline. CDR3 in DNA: TGTGCCAGCAGTGACGGGACTAGCGGGGGGGCTGGTGAGCAGTTCTTC. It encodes CASSDGTSGGAGEQFF.

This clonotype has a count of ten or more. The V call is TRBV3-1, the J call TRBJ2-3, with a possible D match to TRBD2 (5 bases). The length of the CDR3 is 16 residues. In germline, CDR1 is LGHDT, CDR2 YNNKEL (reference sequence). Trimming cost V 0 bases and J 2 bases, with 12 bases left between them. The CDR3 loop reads CASSQDAGRYTDTQYF. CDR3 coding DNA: TGTGCCAGCAGCCAAGATGCGGGCAGATACACAGATACGCAGTATTTT.

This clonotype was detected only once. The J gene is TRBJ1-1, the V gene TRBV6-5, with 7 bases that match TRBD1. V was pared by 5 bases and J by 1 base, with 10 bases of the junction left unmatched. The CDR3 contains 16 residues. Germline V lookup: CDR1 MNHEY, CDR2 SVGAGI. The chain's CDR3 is CASSVGADRPNTEAFF. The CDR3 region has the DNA TGTGCCAGCAGTGTTGGAGCGGACAGGCCGAACACTGAAGCTTTCTTT.

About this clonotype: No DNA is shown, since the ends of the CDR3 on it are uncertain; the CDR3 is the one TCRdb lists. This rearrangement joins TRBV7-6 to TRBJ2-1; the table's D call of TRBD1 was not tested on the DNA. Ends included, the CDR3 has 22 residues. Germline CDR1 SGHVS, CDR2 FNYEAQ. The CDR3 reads CASSCYICSARGARTGYNEQFF.

DNA of the CDR3: TGTGCCAGTAGCCAGGCGGGACAGGGATCGAGATCCTATAATTCACCCCTCCACTTT. Translated, it gives CASSQAGQGSRSYNSPLHF. The J gene is TRBJ1-6, the V gene TRBV19; 9 nucleotides agree with TRBD1. Trimming removed 6 bases from V and 1 base from J; junction bases left unmatched: 13. The germline gives CDR1 LNHDA, CDR2 SQIVND (reference sequence). The length of the CDR3 is 19 residues.

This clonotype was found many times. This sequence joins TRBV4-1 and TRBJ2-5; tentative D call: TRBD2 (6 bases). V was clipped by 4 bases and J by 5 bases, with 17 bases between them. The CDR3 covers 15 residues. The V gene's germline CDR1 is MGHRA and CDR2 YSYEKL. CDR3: CASSPLGRPGETQYF. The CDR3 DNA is TGCGCCAGCAGCCCCCTGGGGAGGCCCGGTGAGACCCAGTACTTC.

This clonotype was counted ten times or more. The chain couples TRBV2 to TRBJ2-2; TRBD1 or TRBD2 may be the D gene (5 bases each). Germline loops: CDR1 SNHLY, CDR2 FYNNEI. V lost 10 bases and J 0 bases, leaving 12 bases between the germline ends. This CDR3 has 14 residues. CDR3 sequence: CATTVGPNTGELFF. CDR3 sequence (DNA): TGTGCCACCACGGTGGGACCGAACACCGGGGAGCTGTTTTTT.

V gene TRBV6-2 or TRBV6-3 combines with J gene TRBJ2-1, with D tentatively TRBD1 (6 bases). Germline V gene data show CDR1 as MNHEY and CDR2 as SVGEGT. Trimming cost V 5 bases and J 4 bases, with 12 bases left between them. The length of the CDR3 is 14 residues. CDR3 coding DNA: TGTGCCAGCAGTCGACAGGAACAATACAATGAGCAGTTCTTC. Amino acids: CASSRQEQYNEQFF.

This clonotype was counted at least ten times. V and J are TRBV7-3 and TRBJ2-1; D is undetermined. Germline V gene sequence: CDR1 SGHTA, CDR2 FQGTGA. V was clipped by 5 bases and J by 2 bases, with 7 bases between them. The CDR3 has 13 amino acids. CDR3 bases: TGTGCCAGCAGCCCTCGGGCCTACAATGAGCAGTTCTTC. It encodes CASSPRAYNEQFF.

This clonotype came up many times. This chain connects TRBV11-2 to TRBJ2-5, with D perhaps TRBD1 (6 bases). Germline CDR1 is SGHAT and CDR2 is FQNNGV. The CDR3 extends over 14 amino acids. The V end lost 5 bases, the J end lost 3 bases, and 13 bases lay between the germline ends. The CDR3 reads CASSHGTRKETQYF. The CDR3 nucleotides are TGTGCCAGCAGCCACGGGACAAGGAAAGAGACCCAGTACTTC.

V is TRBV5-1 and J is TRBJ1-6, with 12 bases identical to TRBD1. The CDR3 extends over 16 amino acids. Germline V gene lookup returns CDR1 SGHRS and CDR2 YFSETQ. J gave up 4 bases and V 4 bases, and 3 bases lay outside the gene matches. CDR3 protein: CASSAGQGAYNSPLHF. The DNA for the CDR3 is TGCGCCAGCAGCGCGGGACAGGGGGCGTATAATTCACCCCTCCACTTT.

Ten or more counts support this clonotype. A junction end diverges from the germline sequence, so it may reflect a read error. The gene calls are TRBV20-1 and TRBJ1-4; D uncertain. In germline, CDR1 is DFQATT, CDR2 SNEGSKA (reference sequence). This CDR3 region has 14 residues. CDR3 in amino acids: CSARGGSWNEKLFF. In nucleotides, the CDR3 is TGCAGTGCCAGAGGTGGCAGTTGGAATGAAAAACTGTTTTTT.

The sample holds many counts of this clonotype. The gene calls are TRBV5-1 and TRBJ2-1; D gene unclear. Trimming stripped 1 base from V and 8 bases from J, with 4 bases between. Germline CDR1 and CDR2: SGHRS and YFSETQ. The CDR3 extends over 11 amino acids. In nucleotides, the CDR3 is TGCGCCAGCAGCTTGAACCATGAGCAGTTCTTC. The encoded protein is CASSLNHEQFF. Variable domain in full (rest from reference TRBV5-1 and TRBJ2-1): KAGVTQTPRYLIKTRGQQVTLSCSPISGHRSVSWYQQTPGQGLQFLFEYFSETQRNKGNFPGRFSGRQFSNSRSEMNVSTLELGDSALYLCASSLNHEQFFGPGTRLTVL.

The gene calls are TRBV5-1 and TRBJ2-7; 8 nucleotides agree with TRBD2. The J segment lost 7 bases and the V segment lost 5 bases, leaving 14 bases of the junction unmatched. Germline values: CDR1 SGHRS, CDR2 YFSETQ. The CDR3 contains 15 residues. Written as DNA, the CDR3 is TGCGCCAGCAGTCGGCCTAGCGGGTCCTCTAGAGAGCAGTACTTC. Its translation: CASSRPSGSSREQYF.